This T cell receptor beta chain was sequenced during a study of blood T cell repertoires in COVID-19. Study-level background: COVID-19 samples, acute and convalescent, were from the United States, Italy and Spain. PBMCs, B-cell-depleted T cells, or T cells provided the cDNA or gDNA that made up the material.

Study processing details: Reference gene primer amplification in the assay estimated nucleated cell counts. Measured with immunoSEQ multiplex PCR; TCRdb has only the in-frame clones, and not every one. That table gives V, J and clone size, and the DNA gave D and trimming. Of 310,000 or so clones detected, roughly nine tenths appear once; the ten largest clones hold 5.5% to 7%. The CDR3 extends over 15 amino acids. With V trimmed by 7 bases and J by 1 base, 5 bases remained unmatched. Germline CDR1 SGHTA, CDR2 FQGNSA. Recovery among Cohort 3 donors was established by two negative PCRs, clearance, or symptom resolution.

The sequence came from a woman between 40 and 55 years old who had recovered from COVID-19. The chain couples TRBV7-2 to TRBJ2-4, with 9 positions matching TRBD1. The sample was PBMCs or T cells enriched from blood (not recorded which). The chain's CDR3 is CASTRDRDAKNIQYF. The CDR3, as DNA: TGTGCCAGCACCCGGGACAGGGACGCCAAAAACATTCAGTACTTC.